These 25 T cell receptor beta chains were sequenced from one sample in a study of shared clonotypes between healthy human individuals. The table came from immunoSEQ multiplex PCR; TCRdb's copy has only in-frame clones and leaves some out. The table lists about 590,000 clones, roughly 96% of them singletons. Naivety among CD8 cells was defined by CD45RO negativity and positive CCR7 selection, thereby excluding terminally differentiated effector memory CD45RA+ cells. The sequenced material came from naive CD8+ T cells sorted from blood. These receptors originate from a woman aged 25 to 45 in good health.

The V and J genes are TRBV5-4 and TRBJ2-7, with a weak D call TRBD1 (7 bases). Germline V lookup: CDR1 SGHNT, CDR2 YYREEE (reference sequence). This CDR3 spans 11 amino acids. Trimming pared 9 bases from V and 6 bases from J, leaving 13 bases between. The CDR3 loop reads CATGGGSEQYF. CDR3 nucleotides: TGTGCCACAGGGGGAGGAAGCGAGCAGTACTTC.

This chain joins TRBV27 and TRBJ2-5; 13 bases agree with TRBD2. The J call may be mistaken, given a closer DNA end match to TRBJ2-7. CDR1 is MNHEY, CDR2 SMNVEV, per germline (reference sequence). CDR3 length equals 15 residues. CDR3 loop: CASSPQTSGRYEQYF. In DNA, the CDR3 is TGTGCCAGCAGTCCTCAGACTAGCGGGAGGTACGAGCAGTACTTC.

This clone was seen just once. The chain employs TRBV15 and TRBJ2-1; D not certain. The CDR3 length is 13 residues. Germline CDR1 LNHNV, CDR2 YYDKDF (reference sequence). Trimming cost V 0 bases and J 4 bases, with 4 bases left between them. Here the CDR3 DNA reads TGTGCCACCAGCAGAGAAAATTACAATGAGCAGTTCTTC. It translates to CATSRENYNEQFF.

The chain combines TRBV28 with TRBJ2-7, with D unclear. This CDR3 has 12 amino acids. The V end lost 6 bases, the J end lost 1 base, and 7 bases lay between the germline ends. CDR1 is MDHEN, CDR2 SYDVKM, per germline. CDR3 residues: CASRSFSYEQYF. CDR3 coding DNA: TGTGCCAGCAGAAGTTTTTCCTACGAGCAGTACTTC.

The chain joins TRBV5-1 to TRBJ1-4; TRBD1 aligns across 7 bases. Germline CDR1 and CDR2: SGHRS and YFSETQ. After removal of 3 bases from V and 0 bases from J, the junction contained 8 bases not matched to a gene. The CDR3 contains 17 residues. CDR3 sequence reads: CASSSGQELSTNEKLFF. Written as DNA, the CDR3 is TGCGCCAGCAGCTCAGGACAGGAATTATCAACTAATGAAAAACTGTTTTTT.

The rearrangement joins TRBV6-5 to TRBJ1-5, with a tentative D call TRBD1 (5 bases). CDR3 size: 15 residues. Germline lookup yields CDR1 MNHEY and CDR2 SVGAGI. V was pared by 0 bases and J by 4 bases, with 10 bases between. In DNA, the CDR3 is TGTGCCAGCAGTTACTCGACCCAGGGTAATCAGCCCCAGCATTTT. Translated: CASSYSTQGNQPQHF.

The V gene is TRBV27, the J gene TRBJ2-5; D ambiguous. The end of the DNA aligns better with TRBJ2-7, so the J call may be wrong. The CDR3 totals 14 residues. The germline gives CDR1 MNHEY, CDR2 SMNVEV (reference sequence). This CDR3 reads CARSDGRPIYEQYF. CDR3 DNA: TGTGCCAGGTCCGACGGGCGCCCCATCTACGAGCAGTACTTC.

This chain links TRBV29-1 with TRBJ2-2, with no clear D. The CDR3 runs to 11 residues. Trimming took 0 bases from V and 8 from J, leaving 4 bases between them. The V gene's germline CDR1 is SQVTM and CDR2 ANQGSEA. The CDR3 DNA follows: TGCAGCGTTGAAGATCTTGGGGAGCTGTTTTTT. This translates into CSVEDLGELFF.

The chain has TRBV7-9 and TRBJ2-3; TRBD1 agrees at 11 bases. Trimming took 6 bases from V and 5 from J; bases not matched to a gene: 7. Germline-derived CDR1 and CDR2 are SEHNR and FQNEAQ (reference sequence). The CDR3 spans 15 residues. CDR3 in amino acids: CASRRGQGAGDTQYF. The CDR3, as DNA: TGTGCCAGCAGGCGAGGACAGGGGGCGGGAGATACGCAGTATTTT.

The V gene is TRBV29-1, the J gene TRBJ1-5, with D maybe TRBD1 (5 bases). Germline loops: CDR1 SQVTM, CDR2 ANQGSEA. The CDR3 length is 17 residues. V shed 8 bases and J shed 2 bases, with 25 bases lying between them. The CDR3 loop reads CSFMGVKRLGGNQPQHF. The CDR3 DNA is TGCAGCTTTATGGGCGTGAAAAGACTGGGGGGCAATCAGCCCCAGCATTTT. Combining the CDR3 with reference TRBV29-1 and TRBJ1-5 gives the whole variable domain SAVISQKPSRDICQRGTSLTIQCQVDSQVTMMFWYRQQPGQSLTLIATANQGSEATYESGFVIDKFPISRPNLTFSTLTVSNMSPEDSSIYLCSFMGVKRLGGNQPQHFGDGTRLSIL.

V usage is TRBV15 and J usage is TRBJ2-2, with D tentatively TRBD2 (6 bases). V was cut by 3 bases and J by 4 bases, with 9 bases left in between. The CDR3 is 14 amino acids. Germline CDR1 LNHNV, CDR2 YYDKDF (reference sequence). DNA of the CDR3: TGTGCCACCAGCAGGACTAGACTCACCGGGGAGCTGTTTTTT. It yields the protein CATSRTRLTGELFF.

This chain joins TRBV23-1 and TRBJ2-7, with D unresolved. TRBV23-1 is marked as an open reading frame, function uncertain. The germline V and J ends were trimmed by 1 base and 3 bases, with 13 bases remaining between them. The CDR3 is 15 residues long. CDR3 nucleotides: TGCGCCAGCAGTCAATGGCCCCGTCGCAGCTACGAGCAGTACTTC. Translation: CASSQWPRRSYEQYF.

This chain connects TRBV2 to TRBJ2-1, with 10 positions matching TRBD2. Trimming cost V 3 bases and J 6 bases; bases outside gene matches: 5. From germline, CDR1 is SNHLY and CDR2 FYNNEI. This CDR3 comprises 15 residues. CDR3 sequence: CASSDSASGSNEQFF. CDR3 DNA: TGTGCCAGCAGTGATTCGGCTAGCGGGAGCAATGAGCAGTTCTTC.

This chain connects TRBV28 to TRBJ1-5; no firm D call. Per the germline V gene, CDR1 is MDHEN and CDR2 is SYDVKM. The CDR3 spans 11 residues. The V and J ends lost 2 bases and 7 bases respectively, with 3 bases between them. The DNA of the CDR3 is TGTGCCAGCAGTTTAAAACAGCCCCAGCATTTT. This sequence encodes CASSLKQPQHF.

The CDR3 region is CAISEPGHLLGSGYTF. As DNA, the CDR3 is TGTGCCATCAGTGAGCCGGGACACCTTTTAGGGTCTGGCTACACCTTC. This chain joins TRBV10-3 and TRBJ1-2; D might be TRBD1 (6 bases). CDR3 size: 16 residues. Germline loops: CDR1 ENHRY, CDR2 SYGVKD. V was cut by 2 bases and J by 7 bases, with 20 bases left in between.

The chain recombines TRBV29-1 with TRBJ2-1; the D gene could be TRBD1 or TRBD2 (5 bases each). The CDR3 is 12 residues long. Trimming shortened V by 4 bases and J by 8 bases, and 12 bases separated the two germline ends. Germline V gene data show CDR1 as SQVTM and CDR2 as ANQGSEA. The CDR3 DNA reads TGCAGCGTTGTGGGGGTAGGCTATGAGCAGTTCTTC. Translated, it gives CSVVGVGYEQFF.

This sequence joins TRBV19 and TRBJ2-7; 9 bases fit TRBD1. With 4 bases clipped from V and 3 bases from J, the junction kept 13 bases outside the gene matches. CDR3 length: 17 residues. From germline, CDR1 is LNHDA and CDR2 SQIVND (reference sequence). The CDR3 protein is CASSKQPHRGLNYEQYF. As DNA, the CDR3 is TGTGCCAGTAGTAAGCAACCGCACAGGGGGCTTAACTACGAGCAGTACTTC.

V usage is TRBV5-6 and J usage is TRBJ2-7; the D gene is possibly TRBD2 (6 bases). The CDR3 totals 15 residues. The V end lost 2 bases, the J end lost 3 bases, and 15 bases lay between the germline ends. In germline, CDR1 is SGHDT, CDR2 YYEEEE. The CDR3 nucleotides are TGTGCCAGCAGCTTCGAAGCGGGCACACACTACGAGCAGTACTTC. Amino acid sequence: CASSFEAGTHYEQYF. The complete variable domain, with remaining parts taken from reference TRBV5-6 and TRBJ2-7, reads DAGVTQSPTHLIKTRGQQVTLRCSPKSGHDTVSWYQQALGQGPQFIFQYYEEEERQRGNFPDRFSGHQFPNYSSELNVNALLLGDSALYLCASSFEAGTHYEQYFGPGTRLTVT.

There are a few counts of this clone. The V call is TRBV4-1, the J call TRBJ1-5; perhaps TRBD1 as D (6 bases). V gave up 0 bases and J gave up 4 bases, with 16 bases separating them. The CDR3 runs 17 residues. Germline V lookup: CDR1 MGHRA, CDR2 YSYEKL. CDR3 protein: CASSQDLRGAGNQPQHF. CDR3 coding DNA: TGCGCCAGCAGCCAAGATCTTCGGGGGGCTGGTAATCAGCCCCAGCATTTT.

This rearrangement joins TRBV27 to TRBJ2-5; a weak D match, TRBD2 (6 bases). Germline CDR1 is MNHEY and CDR2 is SMNVEV (reference sequence). The CDR3 length is 15 residues. Between the trimmed V and J ends, which lost 5 bases and 5 bases, there was a span of 18 bases. CDR3 coding DNA: TGTGCCAGCAGTCCACGAAGCCACCGGGGGGAGACCCAGTACTTC. Encoded protein: CASSPRSHRGETQYF.

This clone was seen once. V usage is TRBV11-2 and J usage is TRBJ2-7; 9 bases agree with TRBD2. Germline lookup yields CDR1 SGHAT and CDR2 FQNNGV. The CDR3 consists of 17 residues. The ends lost 0 bases at V and 3 bases at J; junction bases unmatched: 9. DNA for the CDR3: TGTGCCAGCAGCTTAGATCAAAGTAGCGGGAGCTTCTACGAGCAGTACTTC. Residues: CASSLDQSSGSFYEQYF.

The rearrangement uses TRBV28 and TRBJ1-6; 9 bases are shared with TRBD1. The CDR3 is 15 residues long. Trimming took 1 base from V and 7 from J; bases not matched to a gene: 2. CDR1 MDHEN and CDR2 SYDVKM come from the germline V gene. The CDR3, as DNA: TGTGCCAGCAGTTTATTACAGGGGGCAAATTCACCCCTCCACTTT. This sequence encodes CASSLLQGANSPLHF.

CDR3 loop: CASRNMNTEAFF. CDR3 nucleotides: TGTGCCAGCCGAAATATGAACACTGAAGCTTTCTTT. The chain is built from TRBV7-9 and TRBJ1-1; D remains unclear. The germline V gene has CDR1 SEHNR and CDR2 FQNEAQ (reference sequence). The CDR3 is 12 amino acids. V lost 8 bases and J lost 0, with 7 bases in between.

The J gene is TRBJ1-6, the V gene TRBV7-8; tentatively, D is TRBD1 (5 bases). This CDR3 region has 15 residues. V dropped 3 bases and J dropped 9 bases, with 15 bases sitting between them. Per the germline V gene, CDR1 is SGHVS and CDR2 is FQNEAQ. CDR3 in DNA: TGTGCCAGCAGCTTGACGGCCCTCGGGGGTTCACCCCTCCACTTT. Its protein product is CASSLTALGGSPLHF.

This rearrangement joins TRBV6-5 to TRBJ2-7, with D maybe TRBD2 (6 bases). Trimming cost V 5 bases and J 3 bases, with 8 bases left between them. This CDR3 comprises 12 residues. The germline V gene has CDR1 MNHEY and CDR2 SVGAGI. The CDR3 nucleotides read TGTGCCAGCAGTGGGACTGACTACGAGCAGTACTTC. Protein: CASSGTDYEQYF.